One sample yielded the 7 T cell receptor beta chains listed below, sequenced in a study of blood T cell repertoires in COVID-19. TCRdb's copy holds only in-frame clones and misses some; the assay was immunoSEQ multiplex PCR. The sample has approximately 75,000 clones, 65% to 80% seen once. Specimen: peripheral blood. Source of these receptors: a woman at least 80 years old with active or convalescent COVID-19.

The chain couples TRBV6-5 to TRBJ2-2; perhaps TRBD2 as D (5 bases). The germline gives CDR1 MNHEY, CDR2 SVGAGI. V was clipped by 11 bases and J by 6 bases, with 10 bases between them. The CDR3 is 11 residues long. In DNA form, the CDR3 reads TGTGCCTACACGGGATCCGGGGAGCTGTTTTTT. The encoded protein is CAYTGSGELFF.

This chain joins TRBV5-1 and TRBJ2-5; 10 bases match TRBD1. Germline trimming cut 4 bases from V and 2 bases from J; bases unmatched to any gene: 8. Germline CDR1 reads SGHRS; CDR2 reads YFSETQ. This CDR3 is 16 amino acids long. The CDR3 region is CASSLEGTGVQETQYF. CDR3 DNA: TGCGCCAGCAGCCTGGAGGGGACAGGGGTACAAGAGACCCAGTACTTC.

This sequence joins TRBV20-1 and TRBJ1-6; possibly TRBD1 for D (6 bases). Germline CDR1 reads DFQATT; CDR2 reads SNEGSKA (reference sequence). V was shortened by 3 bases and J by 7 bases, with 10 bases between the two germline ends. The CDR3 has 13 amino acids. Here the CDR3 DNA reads TGCAGTGCTAGTTTCCAGGGGAATTCACCCCTCCACTTT. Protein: CSASFQGNSPLHF.

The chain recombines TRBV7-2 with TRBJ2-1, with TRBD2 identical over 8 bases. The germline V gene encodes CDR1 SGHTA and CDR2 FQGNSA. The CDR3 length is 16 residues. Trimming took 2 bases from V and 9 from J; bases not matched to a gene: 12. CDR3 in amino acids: CASSLSPGGPMGEQFF. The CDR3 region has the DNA TGTGCCAGCAGCTTATCGCCGGGGGGGCCGATGGGTGAGCAGTTCTTC.

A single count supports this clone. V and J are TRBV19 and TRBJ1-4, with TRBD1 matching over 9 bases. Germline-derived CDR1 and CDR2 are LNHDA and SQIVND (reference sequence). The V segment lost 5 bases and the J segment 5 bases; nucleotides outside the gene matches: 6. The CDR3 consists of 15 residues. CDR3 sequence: CASSLYRGQNEKLFF. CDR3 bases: TGTGCCAGTAGTCTTTACAGGGGGCAGAATGAAAAACTGTTTTTT.

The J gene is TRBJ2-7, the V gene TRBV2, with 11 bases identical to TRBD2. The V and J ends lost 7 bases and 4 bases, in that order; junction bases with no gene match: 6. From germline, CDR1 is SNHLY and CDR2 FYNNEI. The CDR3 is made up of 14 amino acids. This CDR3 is CASIHSGGEYEQYF. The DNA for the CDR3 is TGTGCCAGCATCCATAGCGGGGGGGAGTACGAGCAGTACTTC.

This CDR3 is CASSLSGTRGNEQFF. The CDR3 coding sequence is TGTGCCAGCAGTCTCTCCGGGACAAGGGGGAATGAGCAGTTCTTC. The chain joins TRBV28 to TRBJ2-1, with a possible D match to TRBD1 (6 bases). This CDR3 spans 15 amino acids. Trimming stripped 5 bases from V and 7 bases from J, with 18 bases between. Germline loops: CDR1 MDHEN, CDR2 SYDVKM.